This T cell receptor (beta chain) stems from a study of cytomegalovirus exposure and HLA in healthy donors. General study findings and limits: Researchers catalogued some 160 TCR beta chains as cytomegalovirus-associated.

About this clone itself: Its antigen is not identified.

Measured with immunoSEQ multiplex PCR; TCRdb has only the in-frame clones, and not every one. This table holds tens of thousands of clones, 94% found once. The CDR3 is 15 residues long. Trimming at V came to 6 bases and at J to 3 bases, leaving 5 bases not matched to a gene. CDR1 is LNHDA, CDR2 SQIVND, per germline (reference sequence). J is TRBJ1-5 and V is TRBV19, with 10 positions matching TRBD1. The sequence came from a woman aged 18 to 35 in good health and CMV-seropositive. Specimen: PBMCs. As DNA, the CDR3 is TGTGCCAGTAGCACGGACAGGGGGAACAATCAGCCCCAGCATTTT. The encoded protein is CASSTDRGNNQPQHF.